A single sample is the source of the 28 T cell receptor beta chains below, sequenced in a study of spatial heterogeneity in lung cancer (dated by TCRdb to between 2018 and 2020). General conclusions and limits of the study: The tumor nonsynonymous mutation count correlated with the number of expanded alpha and beta TCRs within the tumor.

Library preparation employed 5' RACE. Reads for this sample came from a NextSeq 500. In-frame beta chains were kept once TCRdb had trimmed the public reads at Q25 with fastp and called clones with MiXCR. Duplicate CDR3 protein sequences are folded into a single record with the most common DNA and genes. This sample holds roughly 260 distinct CDR3 sequences; around 25% were observed only once. Around 26% of the sample goes to the ten largest clones. The time point label corresponds to: sample taken at primary tumor resection. The antigens for these receptors are not known. This material consisted of lung tumor tissue, taken at surgery. The source is a male donor with early-stage non-small cell lung cancer.

This clonotype showed up just a few times. With the library built for alpha chains, this beta chain is off target and its frequency is not meaningful. The chain combines TRBV28 with TRBJ2-3; TRBD1 might be the D (5 bases). V was cut by 2 bases and J by 1 base, with 7 bases left in between. Germline V lookup: CDR1 MDHEN, CDR2 SYDVKM. CDR3 size: 14 residues. This CDR3 reads CASSLGRGTDTQYF. The CDR3 nucleotides are TGTGCCAGCAGTTTAGGCAGGGGCACAGATACGCAGTATTTT.

Concerning this clonotype itself: For a library built for alpha chains, this beta chain is a stray read; little rests on its size. In nucleotides, the CDR3 is TGCGCCAGCAGCTCCGGACAGGGGGCAGATACGCAGTATTTT. Protein sequence: CASSSGQGADTQYF. The rearrangement uses TRBV5-1 and TRBJ2-3; 10 bases are a match to TRBD1. V trimming: 3 bases; J trimming: 4 bases; junction bases outside the gene matches: 2. This CDR3 is 14 amino acids long. CDR1 and CDR2 (germline): SGHRS, YFSETQ.

In its sample, this clonotype was seen a few times. A library made for alpha chains picked up this beta chain off target, so its size means little. V is TRBV7-2 and J is TRBJ2-5; 9 bases map to TRBD2. With 3 bases clipped from V and 7 bases from J, the junction kept 6 bases outside the gene matches. Germline CDR1 is SGHTA and CDR2 is FQGNSA. The CDR3 runs to 14 residues. CDR3 in amino acids: CASSFPSGVMTQYF. The CDR3 DNA reads as TGTGCCAGCAGCTTCCCTAGCGGGGTAATGACCCAGTACTTC.

Comment on this clonotype: Since the CDR3 does not end with the conserved phenylalanine or tryptophan, this likely comes from a read error. The library was designed around alpha chains, so this beta chain is a stray read whose abundance carries little weight. This rearrangement joins TRBV6-1 to TRBJ2-5; maybe TRBD2 (6 bases). This CDR3 is built from 15 residues. Trimming left V 2 bases short and J 1 base short, with 11 bases between. Germline CDR1 MNHNS, CDR2 SASEGT. CDR3 in amino acids: CASSEWGDLQETQYL. The CDR3 DNA reads TGTGCCAGCAGTGAATGGGGGGACCTCCAAGAGACCCAGTACTTA.

This clonotype ranks as hyperexpanded. The library was prepared for alpha chains; this beta chain is a stray read, so its frequency means little. The chain links TRBV10-2 to TRBJ2-7; TRBD2 aligns across 11 bases. Trimming cost V 5 bases and J 0 bases; bases outside gene matches: 3. The CDR3 spans 15 residues. The V gene's germline CDR1 is WSHSY and CDR2 SAAADI. The CDR3: CASSPTSGASYEQYF. The CDR3 DNA follows: TGCGCCAGCAGTCCGACTAGCGGGGCCTCCTACGAGCAGTACTTC.

This clonotype is judged large. This beta chain lies outside the target of a library built for alpha chains; its clone size means little. This rearrangement joins TRBV7-9 to TRBJ2-7, with D maybe TRBD2 (5 bases). Trimming took off 6 bases at V and 7 bases at J, with 10 bases between the two ends. Germline V gene data show CDR1 as SEHNR and CDR2 as FQNEAQ (reference sequence). The CDR3 is made up of 11 amino acids. The CDR3: CASRYEGEQYF. The CDR3 region has the DNA TGTGCCAGCAGATATGAGGGAGAGCAGTACTTC.

Of note for this clonotype: Within a library made for alpha chains, this beta chain is off target, and its count is uninformative. V and J are TRBV7-6 and TRBJ1-2; tentatively, D is TRBD1 (5 bases). Trimming stripped 5 bases from V and 1 base from J, with 8 bases between. Germline loops: CDR1 SGHVS, CDR2 FNYEAQ. The CDR3 length is 13 residues. This CDR3 reads CASSPQGNYGYTF. The DNA of the CDR3 is TGTGCCAGCAGCCCCCAGGGTAACTATGGCTACACCTTC. The full variable domain, its missing parts supplied by reference TRBV7-6 and TRBJ1-2, is GAGVSQSPRYKVTKRGQDVALRCDPISGHVSLYWYRQALGQGPEFLTYFNYEAQQDKSGLPNDRFSAERPEGSISTLTIQRTEQRDSAMYRCASSPQGNYGYTFGSGTRLTVV.

Concerning this clonotype itself: This beta chain is off target for a library built for alpha chains, so its abundance means little. This chain links TRBV11-2 with TRBJ2-7; TRBD1 might be the D (6 bases). The CDR3 length is 14 residues. The ends were cut back, 5 bases at V and 4 bases at J, with 15 bases in the middle. Germline V lookup: CDR1 SGHAT, CDR2 FQNNGV. CDR3 sequence: CASSRRDNVYEQYF. The CDR3 DNA follows: TGTGCCAGCAGCCGTCGGGACAACGTTTACGAGCAGTACTTC.

As regards this clonotype: This beta chain came through as a stray read in a library set up for alpha chains, and its size says little. This sequence joins TRBV6-2 or TRBV6-3 and TRBJ2-2, with D perhaps TRBD1 (6 bases). The CDR3 totals 14 residues. Trimming pared 6 bases from V and 6 bases from J, leaving 14 bases between. Germline loops: CDR1 MNHEY, CDR2 SVGEGT. The DNA for the CDR3 is TGTGCCAGCAGCTTGGGACATTGGTCCGGGGAGCTGTTTTTT. Protein: CASSLGHWSGELFF.

Turning to this clonotype: In a library made to pick up alpha chains, this beta chain is a stray read with a size that means little. This rearrangement joins TRBV7-8 to TRBJ2-3; unclear D gene. Germline CDR1 and CDR2: SGHVS and FQNEAQ. The CDR3 is 14 amino acids. Trimming stripped 5 bases from V and 2 bases from J, with 11 bases between. This CDR3 reads CASSPLGDTDTQYF. The CDR3 region has the DNA TGTGCCAGCAGCCCTCTAGGTGACACAGATACGCAGTATTTT.

This clonotype was recorded a few times. This beta chain turned up in a library designed for alpha chains; as an off-target read, its abundance says little. The rearrangement joins TRBV6-2 or TRBV6-3 to TRBJ2-3; the D gene is possibly TRBD2 (6 bases). Germline values: CDR1 MNHEY, CDR2 SVGEGT. V shed 6 bases and J shed 2 bases, with 12 bases lying between them. The CDR3 sequence is 14 residues long. CDR3 DNA: TGTGCCAGCAGCGGCGGGGACTCCACAGATACGCAGTATTTT. This encodes CASSGGDSTDTQYF.

In regard to this clonotype: This beta chain slipped into a library made for alpha chains as a stray read, so its size is not meaningful. This sequence joins TRBV12-3 or TRBV12-4 and TRBJ2-1, with unresolved D. The CDR3 spans 14 residues. The ends were cut back, 10 bases at V and 0 bases at J, with 13 bases in the middle. The CDR3 DNA sequence: TGTGCCACCTCCCAGTCGGGCTCCTACAATGAGCAGTTCTTC. This gives the protein CATSQSGSYNEQFF.

The sample holds a few counts of this clonotype. This beta chain is a stray read from a library made for alpha chains; its abundance is not meaningful. The J gene is TRBJ2-7, the V gene TRBV12-3 or TRBV12-4, with 8 bases aligning to TRBD2. The CDR3 has 14 residues. Losses at the gene ends were 7 bases for V and 1 base for J; bases not matched to a gene: 6. CDR3 sequence reads: CASTPGGGSYEQYF. The CDR3 DNA follows: TGTGCCAGCACCCCGGGAGGGGGATCCTACGAGCAGTACTTC.

By sample share, this clonotype is hyperexpanded (1% or more). Because the library targeted alpha chains, this beta chain is an off-target read whose size means little. V usage is TRBV28 and J usage is TRBJ1-5; 8 positions agree with TRBD1. The CDR3 has 13 residues. Germline trimming cut 7 bases from V and 4 bases from J; bases unmatched to any gene: 3. Germline values: CDR1 MDHEN, CDR2 SYDVKM. In DNA, the CDR3 is TGTGCCAGCACAGGGGGCTGGAATCAGCCCCAGCATTTT. The encoded protein is CASTGGWNQPQHF.

By share, this clonotype ranks as hyperexpanded. Little can be read into the size of this beta chain, an off-target read in a library designed for alpha chains. The chain has TRBV5-1 and TRBJ2-3; the match to TRBD1 covers 12 bases. CDR1 is SGHRS, CDR2 YFSETQ, per germline. The V gene end was trimmed by 5 bases and the J gene end by 3 bases; junction bases not matched to a gene: 7. The CDR3 length is 16 residues. The CDR3 DNA reads as TGCGCCAGCAGTACCGGGACAGGGGGCGGAACAGATACGCAGTATTTT. Its translation is CASSTGTGGGTDTQYF.

This clonotype is deemed large. This beta chain slipped into a library made for alpha chains as a stray read, so its size is not meaningful. The chain combines TRBV12-3 or TRBV12-4 with TRBJ2-7; no firm D call. The CDR3 is 12 residues long. V was cut by 3 bases and J by 0 bases, with 3 bases left in between. CDR3 in DNA: TGTGCCAGCAGTTTCCACTCCTACGAGCAGTACTTC. It encodes CASSFHSYEQYF.

A note on this clonotype: Because this beta chain is a stray read in a library intended to capture alpha chains, its abundance should not be given much weight. The rearrangement joins TRBV7-2 to TRBJ2-7; D call uncertain. V was cut by 1 base and J by 7 bases, with 8 bases left in between. Germline V gene sequence: CDR1 SGHTA, CDR2 FQGNSA. This CDR3 comprises 12 residues. CDR3 sequence (DNA): TGTGCCAGCAGCTTAGGGTTGCAGGAGCAGTACTTC. Translation gives CASSLGLQEQYF.

Of note for this clonotype: This beta chain appears as a stray read in a library generated for alpha chains; its size is not informative. This chain connects TRBV7-8 to TRBJ2-1, with 8 bases fitting TRBD2. This CDR3 has 12 residues. From germline, CDR1 is SGHVS and CDR2 FQNEAQ. V was pared by 3 bases and J by 9 bases, with 1 base of the junction left unmatched. CDR3 bases: TGTGCCAGCAGCTTCGCGGGGGGTGAGCAGTTCTTC. Translation: CASSFAGGEQFF.

Comment on this clonotype: This beta chain is an unintended read in a library built for alpha chains; its size means little. The rearrangement uses TRBV29-1 and TRBJ2-3; D is perhaps TRBD2 (6 bases). There are 18 residues in the CDR3. V shed 0 bases and J shed 0 bases, with 19 bases lying between them. Germline V gene sequence: CDR1 SQVTM, CDR2 ANQGSEA. The CDR3 bases are TGCAGCGTTGAAGATTTGGGATACGAAGGGACTAGCACAGATACGCAGTATTTT. Protein: CSVEDLGYEGTSTDTQYF.

Turning to this clonotype: In a library made to pick up alpha chains, this beta chain is a stray read with a size that means little. The chain carries TRBV7-9 and TRBJ2-7; D uncertain. Germline V gene lookup returns CDR1 SEHNR and CDR2 FQNEAQ (reference sequence). Deletions cut 5 bases from V and 5 bases from J, with 10 bases between. The CDR3 consists of 12 residues. The CDR3, as DNA: TGTGCCAGCAGCGCCGACTGGGACGAGCAGTACTTC. Translation: CASSADWDEQYF.

On this clonotype: This beta chain is an off-target read within a library intended for alpha chains, so its frequency means little. The chain combines TRBV11-3 with TRBJ2-2; D is unresolved. The CDR3 loop spans 15 amino acids. Looked up from germline, CDR1 is SGHNT and CDR2 is YENEEA. V was cut by 1 base and J by 3 bases, with 9 bases left in between. The CDR3 region has the DNA TGTGCCAGCAGCTTAGGCATTCGATACACCGGGGAGCTGTTTTTT. Encoded protein: CASSLGIRYTGELFF.

To note about this clonotype: The germline gene is not matched at one end of the junction; a read error may be the cause. This beta chain slipped into a library made for alpha chains as a stray read, so its size is not meaningful. The chain uses TRBV7-2 and TRBJ2-5; TRBD2 matches at 12 bases. The CDR3 is 14 residues long. Germline V CDR1 and CDR2: SGHTA, FQGNSA. The CDR3, as DNA: TGTGCCAGCAGCCTAGCGGGGGGGCAAGAGACCCAGTACTTC. Residues: CASSLAGGQETQYF.

Comment on this clonotype: This beta chain slipped into a library made for alpha chains as a stray read, so its size is not meaningful. The rearrangement links TRBV15 to TRBJ2-7; D uncertain. CDR3 length equals 12 residues. The germline gives CDR1 LNHNV, CDR2 YYDKDF (reference sequence). V was shortened by 8 bases and J by 1 base, with 9 bases between the two germline ends. The CDR3: CATSDRSYEQYF. CDR3 nucleotides: TGTGCCACCTCAGACCGTTCCTACGAGCAGTACTTC. Full variable domain (remainder filled in from reference TRBV15 and TRBJ2-7): DAMVIQNPRYQVTQFGKPVTLSCSQTLNHNVMYWYQQKSSQAPKLLFHYYDKDFNNEADTPDNFQSRRPNTSFCFLDIRSPGLGDTAMYLCATSDRSYEQYFGPGTRLTVT.

Concerning this clonotype itself: The library was prepared for alpha chains; this beta chain is a stray read, so its frequency means little. The V and J genes are TRBV9 and TRBJ2-7; D gene unclear. The V gene lost 2 bases and the J gene lost 9 bases, with 15 bases spanning the gap. The CDR3 runs to 13 residues. Per the germline V gene, CDR1 is SGDLS and CDR2 is YYNGEE. Written as DNA, the CDR3 is TGTGCCAGCAGCGTTGATCAGCTCTCCGGGCAGTACTTC. Its translation is CASSVDQLSGQYF.

Of note for this clonotype: Since it is a stray read in a library aimed at alpha chains, this beta chain has a size that is not meaningful. The chain employs TRBV28 and TRBJ2-1; the D gene could be TRBD1 or TRBD2 (5 bases each). The CDR3 runs to 14 residues. Trimming took off 8 bases at V and 4 bases at J, with 15 bases between the two ends. CDR1 and CDR2 (germline): MDHEN, SYDVKM. The CDR3 nucleotides read TGTGCCAGCGCCCGGGACCCTCAATACAATGAGCAGTTCTTC. Translated: CASARDPQYNEQFF.

This clonotype is deemed large (0.1 to 1%). The library was built for alpha chains, so this beta chain is an off-target read and its size means little. This sequence joins TRBV5-1 and TRBJ1-1; possibly TRBD1 for D (5 bases). This CDR3 is built from 14 residues. CDR1 is SGHRS and CDR2 is YFSETQ in the germline V gene. V was cut by 2 bases and J by 5 bases, with 13 bases left in between. CDR3 sequence: CASSFTDRRTEAFF. The CDR3 DNA is TGCGCCAGCAGCTTTACCGACAGAAGAACTGAAGCTTTCTTT.

This clonotype is deemed hyperexpanded. The library was prepared for alpha chains; this beta chain is a stray read, so its frequency means little. The genes are TRBV23-1 and TRBJ2-5; no reliable D call. TRBV23-1 counts as an open reading frame of uncertain function. The CDR3 runs 12 residues. Trimming took 9 bases from V and 1 from J, leaving 9 bases between them. CDR3 sequence: CARASSQETQYF. In nucleotides, the CDR3 is TGCGCCAGGGCCAGCTCCCAAGAGACCCAGTACTTC.

By sample share, this clonotype is large (0.1 to 1%). This beta chain is a stray sequence in a library constructed for alpha chains; its clone size is not meaningful. The V and J genes are TRBV5-1 and TRBJ2-5; D may be TRBD1 (5 bases). CDR1 is SGHRS, CDR2 YFSETQ, per germline. The CDR3 is 13 residues long. The V and J ends lost 4 bases and 0 bases respectively, with 7 bases between them. This CDR3 is CASSPDNQETQYF. Here the CDR3 DNA reads TGCGCCAGCAGCCCGGACAACCAAGAGACCCAGTACTTC.